The entry below gives a single T cell receptor beta chain sequence along with its context. This record comes from a study of blood T cell repertoires in COVID-19. Overall study context: Some COVID-19 samples were acute and others convalescent; all came from the United States, Italy and Spain. PBMCs, B-cell-depleted T cells, or T cells were the source of the cDNA or gDNA that made up the material.

Per the authors' pipeline: Reference gene primer amplification gave estimated nucleated cell counts. Using immunoSEQ multiplex PCR, the repertoire was profiled, and TCRdb retains in-frame clones only, with some absent. That table supplies the V and J calls and clone size; D and trimming were determined from the DNA. The table records 150,000 to 200,000 clones, 60% to 80% of them present only once. The sequencing sample was made of peripheral blood. The TCR comes from a man in his 60s with active or convalescent COVID-19.

The CDR3 region is CASSLGQGMHEQYF. CDR3 DNA: TGTGCCAGCAGCTTGGGGCAGGGGATGCACGAGCAGTACTTC. The V gene is TRBV7-3, the J gene TRBJ2-7; the D gene is possibly TRBD1 (6 bases). Germline CDR1 SGHTA, CDR2 FQGTGA. This CDR3 spans 14 amino acids. The V and J ends lost 3 bases and 5 bases respectively, with 14 bases between them.